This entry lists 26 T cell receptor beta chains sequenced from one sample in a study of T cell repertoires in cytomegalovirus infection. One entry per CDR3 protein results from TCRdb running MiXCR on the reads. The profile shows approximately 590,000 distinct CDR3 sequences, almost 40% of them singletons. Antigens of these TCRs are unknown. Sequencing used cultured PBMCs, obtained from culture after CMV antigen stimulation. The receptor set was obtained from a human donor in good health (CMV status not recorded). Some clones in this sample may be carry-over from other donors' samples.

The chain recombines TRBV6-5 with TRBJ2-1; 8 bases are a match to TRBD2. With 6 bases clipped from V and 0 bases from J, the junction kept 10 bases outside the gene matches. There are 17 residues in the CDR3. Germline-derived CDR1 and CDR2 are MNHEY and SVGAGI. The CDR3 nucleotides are TGTGCCAGCAGCCCCGGGAGGGGGTTCTCCTCCTACAATGAGCAGTTCTTC. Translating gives CASSPGRGFSSYNEQFF.

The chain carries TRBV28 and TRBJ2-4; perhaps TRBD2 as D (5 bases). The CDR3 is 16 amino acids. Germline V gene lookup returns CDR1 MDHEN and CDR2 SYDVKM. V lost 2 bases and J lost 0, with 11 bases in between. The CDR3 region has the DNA TGTGCCAGCAGTTTACAACGGGGTCTAGCCAAAAACATTCAGTACTTC. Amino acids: CASSLQRGLAKNIQYF.

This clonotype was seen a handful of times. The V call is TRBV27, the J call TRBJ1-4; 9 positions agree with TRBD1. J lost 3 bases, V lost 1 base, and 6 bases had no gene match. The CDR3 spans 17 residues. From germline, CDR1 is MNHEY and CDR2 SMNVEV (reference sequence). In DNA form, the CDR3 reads TGTGCCAGCAGTTTATTTGGGACAGGGACTCCTAATGAAAAACTGTTTTTT. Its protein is CASSLFGTGTPNEKLFF.

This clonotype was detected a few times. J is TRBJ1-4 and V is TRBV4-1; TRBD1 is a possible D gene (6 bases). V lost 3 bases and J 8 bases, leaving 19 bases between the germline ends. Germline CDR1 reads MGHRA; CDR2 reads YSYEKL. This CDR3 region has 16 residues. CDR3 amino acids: CASSQSRVGTKEKLFF. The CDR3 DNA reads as TGCGCCAGCAGCCAGTCAAGGGTAGGGACAAAAGAAAAACTGTTTTTT.

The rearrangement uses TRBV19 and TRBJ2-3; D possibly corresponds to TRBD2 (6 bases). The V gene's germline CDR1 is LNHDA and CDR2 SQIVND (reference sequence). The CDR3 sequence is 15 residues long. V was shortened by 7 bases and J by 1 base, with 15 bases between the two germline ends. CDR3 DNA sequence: TGTGCCAGTACCGCAGGGAGGAGGGGCACAGATACGCAGTATTTT. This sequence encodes CASTAGRRGTDTQYF.

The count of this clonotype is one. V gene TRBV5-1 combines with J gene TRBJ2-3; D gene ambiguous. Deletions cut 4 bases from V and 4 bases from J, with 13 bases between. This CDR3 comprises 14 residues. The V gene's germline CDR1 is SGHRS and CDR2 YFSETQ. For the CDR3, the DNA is TGCGCCAGCAGCCCTTTGAACCCGGCAGATACGCAGTATTTT. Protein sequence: CASSPLNPADTQYF. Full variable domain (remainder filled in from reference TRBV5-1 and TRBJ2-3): KAGVTQTPRYLIKTRGQQVTLSCSPISGHRSVSWYQQTPGQGLQFLFEYFSETQRNKGNFPGRFSGRQFSNSRSEMNVSTLELGDSALYLCASSPLNPADTQYFGPGTRLTVL.

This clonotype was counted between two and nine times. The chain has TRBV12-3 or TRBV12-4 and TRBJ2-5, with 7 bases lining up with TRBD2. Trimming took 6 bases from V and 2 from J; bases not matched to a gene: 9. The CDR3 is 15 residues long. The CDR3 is CASSLPGGSQETQYF. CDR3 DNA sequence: TGTGCCAGCAGCCTACCGGGCGGGAGTCAAGAGACCCAGTACTTC.

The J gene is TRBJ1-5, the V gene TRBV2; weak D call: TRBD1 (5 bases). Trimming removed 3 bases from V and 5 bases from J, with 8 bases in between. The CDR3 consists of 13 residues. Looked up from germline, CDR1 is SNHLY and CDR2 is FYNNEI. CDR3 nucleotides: TGTGCCAGCAGTGACGGACAAGATCAGCCCCAGCATTTT. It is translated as CASSDGQDQPQHF.

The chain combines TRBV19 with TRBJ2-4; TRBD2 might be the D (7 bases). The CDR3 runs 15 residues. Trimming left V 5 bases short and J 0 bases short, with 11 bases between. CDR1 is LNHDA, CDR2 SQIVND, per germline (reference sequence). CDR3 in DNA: TGTGCCAGTAGTCGAAGGGGGGGAGCCAAAAACATTCAGTACTTC. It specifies CASSRRGGAKNIQYF.

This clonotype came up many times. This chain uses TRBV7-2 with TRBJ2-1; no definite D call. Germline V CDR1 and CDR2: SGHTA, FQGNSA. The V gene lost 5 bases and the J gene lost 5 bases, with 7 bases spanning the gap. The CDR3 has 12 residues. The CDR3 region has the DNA TGTGCCAGCAGCGCGATGAACAATGAGCAGTTCTTC. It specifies CASSAMNNEQFF. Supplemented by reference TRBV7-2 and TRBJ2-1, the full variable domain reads GAGVSQSPSNKVTEKGKDVELRCDPISGHTALYWYRQSLGQGLEFLIYFQGNSAPDKSGLPSDRFSAERTGGSVSTLTIQRTQQEDSAVYLCASSAMNNEQFFGPGTRLTVL.

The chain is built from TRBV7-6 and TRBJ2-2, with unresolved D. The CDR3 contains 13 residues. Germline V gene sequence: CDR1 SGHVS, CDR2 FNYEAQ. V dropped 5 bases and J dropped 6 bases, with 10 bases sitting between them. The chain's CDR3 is CASSPMAAGELFF. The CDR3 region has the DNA TGTGCCAGCAGCCCCATGGCGGCCGGGGAGCTGTTTTTT.

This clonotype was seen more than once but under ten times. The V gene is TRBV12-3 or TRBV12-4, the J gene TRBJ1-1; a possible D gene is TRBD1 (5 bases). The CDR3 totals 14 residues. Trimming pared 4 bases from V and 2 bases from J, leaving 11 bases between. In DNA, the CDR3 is TGTGCCAGCAGTTGGCAGGGCCCCAACACTGAAGCTTTCTTT. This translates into CASSWQGPNTEAFF.

The CDR3 reads CASSLVPGGLRSSYEQYF. CDR3 coding DNA: TGTGCCAGCAGCTTAGTGCCGGGAGGACTACGAAGCTCCTACGAGCAGTACTTC. The chain joins TRBV7-8 to TRBJ2-7; 7 bases align to TRBD2. This CDR3 comprises 18 residues. Looked up from germline, CDR1 is SGHVS and CDR2 is FQNEAQ. The V segment lost 1 base and the J segment 0 bases; nucleotides outside the gene matches: 12.

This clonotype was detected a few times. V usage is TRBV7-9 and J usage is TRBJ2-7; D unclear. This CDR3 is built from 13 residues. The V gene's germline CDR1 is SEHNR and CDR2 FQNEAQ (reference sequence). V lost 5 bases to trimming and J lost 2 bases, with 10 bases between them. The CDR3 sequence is CASSPETPYEQYF. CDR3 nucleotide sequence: TGTGCCAGCAGCCCGGAGACGCCCTACGAGCAGTACTTC.

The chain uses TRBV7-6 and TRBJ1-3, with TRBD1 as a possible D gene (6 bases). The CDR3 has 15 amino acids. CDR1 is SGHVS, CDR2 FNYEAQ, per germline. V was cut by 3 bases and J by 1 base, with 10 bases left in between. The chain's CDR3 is CASSLDSTSGNTIYF. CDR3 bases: TGTGCCAGCAGCTTGGACAGCACTTCTGGAAACACCATATATTTT.

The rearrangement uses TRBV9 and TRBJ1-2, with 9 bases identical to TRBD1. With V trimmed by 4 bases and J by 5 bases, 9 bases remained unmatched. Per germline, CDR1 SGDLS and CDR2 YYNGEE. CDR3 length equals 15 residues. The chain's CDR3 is CASSPGDRVSYGYTF. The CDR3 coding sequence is TGTGCCAGCAGCCCAGGGGACAGGGTTTCATATGGCTACACCTTC.

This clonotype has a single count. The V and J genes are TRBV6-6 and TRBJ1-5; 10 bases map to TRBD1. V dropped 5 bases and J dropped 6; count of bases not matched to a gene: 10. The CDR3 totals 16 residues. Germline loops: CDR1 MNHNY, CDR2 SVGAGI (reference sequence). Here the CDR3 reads CASSGDRGLSVQPQHF. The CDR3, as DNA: TGTGCCAGCAGTGGGGACAGGGGTCTTTCGGTTCAGCCCCAGCATTTT.

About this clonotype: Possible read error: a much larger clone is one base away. CDR3 nucleotides: TGTGCCAGCAGCTTAGACGGCTCCTATAATTCACCCCTCCACTTT. As protein: CASSLDGSYNSPLHF. This chain joins TRBV7-6 and TRBJ1-6; D is unclear. Germline CDR1 and CDR2: SGHVS and FNYEAQ. The CDR3 has 15 amino acids. Trimming left V 1 base short and J 0 bases short, with 4 bases between.

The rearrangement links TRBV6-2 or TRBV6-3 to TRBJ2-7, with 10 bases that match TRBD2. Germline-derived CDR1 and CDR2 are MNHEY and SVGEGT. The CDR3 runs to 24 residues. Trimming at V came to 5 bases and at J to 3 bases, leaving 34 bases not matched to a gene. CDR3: CASSQRPRGTGTASGSRTSYEQYF. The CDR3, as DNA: TGTGCCAGCAGTCAACGCCCTCGGGGGACAGGAACTGCTAGCGGGAGTAGGACCAGCTACGAGCAGTACTTC.

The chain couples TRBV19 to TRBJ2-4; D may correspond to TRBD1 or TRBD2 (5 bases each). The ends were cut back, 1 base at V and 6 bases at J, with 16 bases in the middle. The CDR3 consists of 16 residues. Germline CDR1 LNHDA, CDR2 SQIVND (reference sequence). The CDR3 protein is CASSIGQLNAGNIQYF. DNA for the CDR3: TGTGCCAGTAGTATAGGACAGTTGAATGCGGGAAACATTCAGTACTTC.

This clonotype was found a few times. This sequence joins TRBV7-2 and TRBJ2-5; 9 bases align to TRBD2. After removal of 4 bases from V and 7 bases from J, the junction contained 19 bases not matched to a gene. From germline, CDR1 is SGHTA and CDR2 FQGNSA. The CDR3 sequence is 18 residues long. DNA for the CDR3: TGTGCCAGCAGCTCCACCCGGGGAGTTAGCGGGAGTGTTGCGACCCAGTACTTC. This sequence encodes CASSSTRGVSGSVATQYF.

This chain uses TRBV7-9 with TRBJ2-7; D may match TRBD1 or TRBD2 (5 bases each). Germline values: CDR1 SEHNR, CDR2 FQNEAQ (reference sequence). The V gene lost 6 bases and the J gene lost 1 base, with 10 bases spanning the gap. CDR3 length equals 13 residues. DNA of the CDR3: TGTGCCAGCAGGGGGGACGGTTCCTACGAGCAGTACTTC. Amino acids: CASRGDGSYEQYF.

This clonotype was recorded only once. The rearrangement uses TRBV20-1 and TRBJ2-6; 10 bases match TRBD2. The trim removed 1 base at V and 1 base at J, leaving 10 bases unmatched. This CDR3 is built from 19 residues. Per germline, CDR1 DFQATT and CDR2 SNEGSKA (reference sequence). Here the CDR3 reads CSARALPSGRGSGANVLTF. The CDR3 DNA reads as TGCAGTGCTAGAGCCCTTCCGAGCGGGAGGGGGTCTGGGGCCAACGTCCTGACTTTC.

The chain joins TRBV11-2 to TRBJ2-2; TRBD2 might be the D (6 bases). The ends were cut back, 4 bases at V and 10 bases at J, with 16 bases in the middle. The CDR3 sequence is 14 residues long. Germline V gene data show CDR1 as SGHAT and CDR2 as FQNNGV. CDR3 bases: TGTGCCAGCAGCTCGATTGCCGGGACTCTGGAGCTGTTTTTT. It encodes CASSSIAGTLELFF. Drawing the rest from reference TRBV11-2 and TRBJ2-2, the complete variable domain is EAGVAQSPRYKIIEKRQSVAFWCNPISGHATLYWYQQILGQGPKLLIQFQNNGVVDDSQLPKDRFSAERLKGVDSTLKIQPAKLEDSAVYLCASSSIAGTLELFFGEGSRLTVL.

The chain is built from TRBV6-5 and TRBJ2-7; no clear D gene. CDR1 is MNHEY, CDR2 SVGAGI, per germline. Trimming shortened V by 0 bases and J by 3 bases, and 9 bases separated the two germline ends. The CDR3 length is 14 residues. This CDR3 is CASSYSSSYYEQYF. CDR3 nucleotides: TGTGCCAGCAGTTACTCGAGTAGTTACTACGAGCAGTACTTC.

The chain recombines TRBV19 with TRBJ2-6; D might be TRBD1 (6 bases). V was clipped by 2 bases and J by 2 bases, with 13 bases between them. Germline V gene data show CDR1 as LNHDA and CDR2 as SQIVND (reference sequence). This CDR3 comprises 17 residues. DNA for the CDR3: TGTGCCAGTAGTATACAGGGGTTCGAGACTGGGGCCAACGTCCTGACTTTC. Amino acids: CASSIQGFETGANVLTF.